The present T cell receptor beta chain was sequenced within a study of CD8 T cells in ankylosing spondylitis. General study findings and limits: The study identified a TCR beta motif of under ten highly homologous variants that appeared characteristic of ankylosing spondylitis blood.

The CDR3 has 17 amino acids. Germline assignment: CDR1 MNHNS and CDR2 SASEGT. The V and J ends lost 0 bases and 1 base respectively, with 12 bases between them. This clonotype has only a few counts. The antigen is unknown. Molecular-barcoded quantitative 5'-RACE produced these TCR beta libraries. TCRdb independently ran MiXCR on the 5' RACE reads; one entry per CDR3 protein. In the table there are around 480,000 distinct CDR3 sequences, more than 15% of which are singletons. The source of this sequence is a male donor with ankylosing spondylitis. Sequenced input: blood, either unsorted or a sorted T cell fraction (not recorded which). The chain combines TRBV6-1 with TRBJ1-4; a possible D gene is TRBD1 (5 bases). The CDR3 sequence: CASSEAAGGVTNEKLFF. In DNA form, the CDR3 reads TGTGCCAGCAGTGAAGCGGCAGGAGGGGTAACTAATGAAAAACTGTTTTTT.